The 15 T cell receptor beta chains below were found in one sample sequenced in a study of blood T cell repertoires in COVID-19. The protocol was immunoSEQ multiplex PCR, while the TCRdb copy is restricted to in-frame clones and leaves out a portion. The table includes about 15,000 clones, about 88% detected once. Sequenced input: peripheral blood. The receptors were sampled from a man aged 60 to 75 with acute or convalescent COVID-19.

The chain links TRBV11-2 to TRBJ2-1; 8 bases match TRBD1. The germline V gene has CDR1 SGHAT and CDR2 FQNNGV. CDR3 length equals 17 residues. V lost 5 bases and J lost 3; bases outside the gene matches: 12. CDR3 amino acids: CASSPRTGNLLYNEQFF. In nucleotides, the CDR3 is TGTGCCAGCAGCCCCCGGACAGGGAACTTACTCTACAATGAGCAGTTCTTC.

The chain couples TRBV28 to TRBJ1-2, with a possible D match to TRBD1 (5 bases). This CDR3 contains 13 residues. V dropped 7 bases and J dropped 3 bases, with 12 bases sitting between them. The germline CDR1 and CDR2 sequences are MDHEN and SYDVKM. The CDR3 loop reads CASMGQSDYGYTF. The CDR3 coding sequence is TGTGCCAGCATGGGGCAGAGCGACTATGGCTACACCTTC.

The genes are TRBV7-9 and TRBJ2-7; possible D gene TRBD1, 5 bases. V was cut by 2 bases and J by 1 base, with 12 bases left in between. The CDR3 extends over 15 amino acids. Germline CDR1 and CDR2: SEHNR and FQNEAQ (reference sequence). The DNA for the CDR3 is TGTGCCAGCAGCTTATCCTTAGGGGATTCCTACGAGCAGTACTTC. As protein: CASSLSLGDSYEQYF.

The genes are TRBV6-6 and TRBJ2-5; maybe TRBD1 (6 bases). In germline, CDR1 is MNHNY, CDR2 SVGAGI (reference sequence). The CDR3 has 14 residues. V lost 5 bases to trimming and J lost 3 bases, with 13 bases between them. CDR3 sequence: CASSPRDTKETQYF. For the CDR3, the DNA is TGTGCCAGCAGTCCCCGGGACACAAAAGAGACCCAGTACTTC.

This chain joins TRBV11-2 and TRBJ2-6; 7 nucleotides match TRBD1. The CDR3 extends over 19 amino acids. Germline CDR1 and CDR2: SGHAT and FQNNGV. V lost 1 base and J lost 0; bases outside the gene matches: 9. The CDR3 nucleotides are TGTGCCAGCAGCTTAGGGGTCGGGACAGTTTTCTCTGGGGCCAACGTCCTGACTTTC. Amino acids: CASSLGVGTVFSGANVLTF.

The genes are TRBV7-9 and TRBJ2-3; TRBD2 is a possible D gene (6 bases). Germline V gene lookup returns CDR1 SEHNR and CDR2 FQNEAQ (reference sequence). The V end lost 4 bases, the J end lost 5 bases, and 10 bases lay between the germline ends. This CDR3 spans 13 amino acids. The CDR3 reads CASSSSGGDTQYF. CDR3 coding DNA: TGTGCCAGCAGCTCGTCCGGGGGAGATACGCAGTATTTT.

The chain is built from TRBV28 and TRBJ1-4; D is perhaps TRBD1 (5 bases). CDR3 size: 14 residues. Trimming removed 10 bases from V and 8 bases from J, with 20 bases in between. Germline V gene lookup returns CDR1 MDHEN and CDR2 SYDVKM. In DNA, the CDR3 is TGTGCCACCATACAGGCGACCTCCACAGAAAAACTGTTTTTT. It yields the protein CATIQATSTEKLFF.

The V gene is TRBV27, the J gene TRBJ2-7; 7 bases align to TRBD1. Germline-derived CDR1 and CDR2 are MNHEY and SMNVEV (reference sequence). The CDR3 length is 15 residues. V lost 2 bases, J lost 5 bases, and 9 bases stayed unmatched. The CDR3 DNA is TGTGCCAGCAGTTTAGTCAGGGGGTTTGGGAACGAGCAGTACTTC. As protein: CASSLVRGFGNEQYF.

The chain combines TRBV5-1 with TRBJ2-7; no clear D gene. The CDR3 totals 14 residues. The V end was cut by 1 base, the J end by 0 bases, with 8 bases between. Germline V lookup: CDR1 SGHRS, CDR2 YFSETQ. CDR3 in DNA: TGCGCCAGCAGCTTGAACGCGCACTCCTACGAGCAGTACTTC. Encoded protein: CASSLNAHSYEQYF.

The chain combines TRBV5-1 with TRBJ2-2, with D possibly matching TRBD1 (6 bases). The length of the CDR3 is 15 residues. Germline CDR1 is SGHRS and CDR2 is YFSETQ. V lost 4 bases and J lost 6, with 16 bases in between. The CDR3 region is CASSPRTDLSGELFF. CDR3 bases: TGCGCCAGCAGCCCTCGGACAGACTTATCCGGGGAGCTGTTTTTT.

J is TRBJ2-3 and V is TRBV9; no reliable D call. Trimming removed 0 bases from V and 2 bases from J, with 7 bases in between. This CDR3 is 14 amino acids long. Germline V CDR1 and CDR2: SGDLS, YYNGEE. The CDR3 nucleotides are TGTGCCAGCAGCGTAGTAGCCTACACAGATACGCAGTATTTT. This codes for CASSVVAYTDTQYF.

This chain joins TRBV5-4 and TRBJ2-3, with D possibly TRBD1 on 6 matching bases. The CDR3 is made up of 15 amino acids. V was shortened by 1 base and J by 5 bases, with 14 bases between the two germline ends. Germline loops: CDR1 SGHNT, CDR2 YYREEE (reference sequence). The CDR3 DNA reads TGTGCCAGCAGCTTGAGCCAGGGGTTTAGAGATACGCAGTATTTT. This translates into CASSLSQGFRDTQYF.

This clone was seen a single time. The gene calls are TRBV28 and TRBJ2-3; D perhaps matches TRBD2 (6 bases). This CDR3 region has 14 residues. The V gene lost 7 bases and the J gene lost 5 bases, with 16 bases spanning the gap. Germline loops: CDR1 MDHEN, CDR2 SYDVKM. The CDR3: CASIGAGNGDTQYF. The CDR3 DNA follows: TGTGCCAGCATTGGGGCGGGAAATGGAGATACGCAGTATTTT.

The genes are TRBV5-1 and TRBJ2-1; 9 bases match TRBD1. There are 17 residues in the CDR3. CDR1 and CDR2 from the germline V gene are SGHRS and YFSETQ. V trimming: 4 bases; J trimming: 3 bases; junction bases outside the gene matches: 11. The CDR3 nucleotides read TGCGCCAGCAGCCCCCGGACGGACAGGGGAGGCTACAATGAGCAGTTCTTC. This gives the protein CASSPRTDRGGYNEQFF.

The chain recombines TRBV9 with TRBJ2-5, with TRBD1 identical over 9 bases. The CDR3 has 14 amino acids. J gave up 5 bases and V 2 bases, and 4 bases lay outside the gene matches. CDR1 is SGDLS, CDR2 YYNGEE, per germline. The CDR3 nucleotides read TGTGCCAGCAGCGTTGACAGGGGGGGGGAGACCCAGTACTTC. This translates into CASSVDRGGETQYF.